The clone carrying this T cell receptor (beta chain) came up a few times. Antigen: not known. The junction departs from germline at one end; a sequencing error may be responsible. Germline CDR1 reads SSHAT; CDR2 reads FNYEAQ (reference sequence). There are 15 residues in the CDR3. The authors reverse transcribed all of the isolated RNA, so sequencing captured expressed TCRB transcripts. This table comes from immunoSEQ multiplex PCR, and its TCRdb copy is limited to in-frame clones, with some not included. The sample contains some 640,000 clones, over 13% of which appear only once. The data derive from a study of beta chain features in type 1 diabetes. About the research overall: Age, gender, cell numbers and subset yield matched between patients and controls. Sorted cells from all samples, numbering about 98 million, were examined. Study-level results: Shorter templates might be favored by PCR, and equally so in patients and in controls. Healthy donors had naive, central memory and Treg TCRB repertoires that appeared less similar than those seen among patients. When Type 1 diabetes patients were examined, their TCRB CDR3s proved moderately but significantly shorter in all four CD4+ subsets.

The source is a man aged 18 to 35 with type 1 diabetes. Sequenced input: naive CD4+ T cells from blood. The V and J genes are TRBV7-7 and TRBJ2-5; possible D gene TRBD2, 6 bases. CDR3 protein: CASSGGTRVGETQYF. The CDR3 DNA is TGTGCTAGCAGTGGCGGGACCAGGGTCGGAGAGACCCAGTACTTC.